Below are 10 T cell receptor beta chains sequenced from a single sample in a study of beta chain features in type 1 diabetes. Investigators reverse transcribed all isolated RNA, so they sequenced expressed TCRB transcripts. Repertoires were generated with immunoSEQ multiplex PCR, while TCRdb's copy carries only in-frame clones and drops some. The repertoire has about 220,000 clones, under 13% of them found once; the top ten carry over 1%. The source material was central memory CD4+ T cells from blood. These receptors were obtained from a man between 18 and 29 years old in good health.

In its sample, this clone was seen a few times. CDR3 sequence: CASSSGLAGGFYNEQFF. The CDR3 nucleotides are TGTGCCAGCAGCTCGGGACTAGCGGGAGGGTTTTACAATGAGCAGTTCTTC. The rearrangement joins TRBV11-2 to TRBJ2-1, with TRBD2 matching over 16 bases. Germline loops: CDR1 SGHAT, CDR2 FQNNGV. V lost 4 bases to trimming and J lost 4 bases; unmatched junction nucleotides: 4. The CDR3 consists of 17 residues. Supplemented by reference TRBV11-2 and TRBJ2-1, the full variable domain reads EAGVAQSPRYKIIEKRQSVAFWCNPISGHATLYWYQQILGQGPKLLIQFQNNGVVDDSQLPKDRFSAERLKGVDSTLKIQPAKLEDSAVYLCASSSGLAGGFYNEQFFGPGTRLTVL.

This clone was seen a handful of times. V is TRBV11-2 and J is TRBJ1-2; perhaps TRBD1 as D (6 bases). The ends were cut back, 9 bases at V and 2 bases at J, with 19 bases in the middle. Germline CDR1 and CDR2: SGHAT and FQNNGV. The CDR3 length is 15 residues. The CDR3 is CASSRGRGENYGYTF. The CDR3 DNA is TGTGCCAGTAGCAGGGGCAGGGGAGAGAACTATGGCTACACCTTC.

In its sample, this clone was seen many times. The CDR3 nucleotides read TGTGCCAGCAGCCAGGGCAGCGACCAAGAGACCCAGTACTTC. It encodes CASSQGSDQETQYF. V and J are TRBV14 and TRBJ2-5; D remains unclear. The CDR3 sequence is 14 residues long. Germline V CDR1 and CDR2: SGHDN, FVKESK. Trimming shortened V by 3 bases and J by 0 bases, and 8 bases separated the two germline ends.

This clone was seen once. CDR3 region: CASSDSGRGNIQYF. The CDR3 DNA follows: TGTGCCAGCAGTGATAGCGGGCGGGGCAACATTCAGTACTTC. This chain uses TRBV6-6 with TRBJ2-4; 7 bases line up with TRBD2. CDR1 and CDR2 (germline): MNHNY, SVGAGI (reference sequence). V was pared by 5 bases and J by 7 bases, with 8 bases of the junction left unmatched. The CDR3 runs to 14 residues.

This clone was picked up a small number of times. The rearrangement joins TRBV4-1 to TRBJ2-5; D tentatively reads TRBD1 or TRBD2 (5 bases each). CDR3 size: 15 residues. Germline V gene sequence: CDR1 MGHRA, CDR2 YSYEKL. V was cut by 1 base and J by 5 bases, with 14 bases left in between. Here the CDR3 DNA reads TGCGCCAGCAGCCAAGCCTGGGGGTCCGGGGAGACCCAGTACTTC. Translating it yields CASSQAWGSGETQYF.

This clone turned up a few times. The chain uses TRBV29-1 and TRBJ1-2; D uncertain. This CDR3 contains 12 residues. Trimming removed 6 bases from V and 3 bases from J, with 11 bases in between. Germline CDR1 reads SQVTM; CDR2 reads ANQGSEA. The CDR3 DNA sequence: TGCAGCGTGGGCGGCGGAGACTATGGCTACACCTTC. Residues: CSVGGGDYGYTF.

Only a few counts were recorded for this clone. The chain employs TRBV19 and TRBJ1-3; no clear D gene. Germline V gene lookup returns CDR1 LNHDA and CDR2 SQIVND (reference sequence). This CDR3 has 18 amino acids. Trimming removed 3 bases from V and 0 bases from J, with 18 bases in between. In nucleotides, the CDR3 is TGTGCCAGTAGTATGTCCGGGCGGCTACTAATCTCTGGAAACACCATATATTTT. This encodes CASSMSGRLLISGNTIYF.

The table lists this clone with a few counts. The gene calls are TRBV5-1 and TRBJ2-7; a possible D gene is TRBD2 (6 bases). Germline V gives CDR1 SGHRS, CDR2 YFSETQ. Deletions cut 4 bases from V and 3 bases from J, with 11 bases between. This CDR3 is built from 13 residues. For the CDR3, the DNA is TGCGCCAGCAGCGCGGGACGGAACTACGAGCAGTACTTC. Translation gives CASSAGRNYEQYF.

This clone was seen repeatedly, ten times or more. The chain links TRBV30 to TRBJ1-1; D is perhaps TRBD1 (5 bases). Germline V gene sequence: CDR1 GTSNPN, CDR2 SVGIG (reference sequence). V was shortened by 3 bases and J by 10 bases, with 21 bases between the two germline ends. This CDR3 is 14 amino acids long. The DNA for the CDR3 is TGTGCCTGGAGGCTATCCGGGACCGCATCGGCAGCTTTCTTT. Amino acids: CAWRLSGTASAAFF.

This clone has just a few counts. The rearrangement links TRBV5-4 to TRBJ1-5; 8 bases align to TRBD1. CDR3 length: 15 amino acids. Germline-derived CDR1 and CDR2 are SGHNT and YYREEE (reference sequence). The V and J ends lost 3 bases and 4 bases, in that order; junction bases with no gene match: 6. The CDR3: CASSWGGQANQPQHF. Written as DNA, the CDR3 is TGTGCCAGCAGCTGGGGGGGACAGGCGAATCAGCCCCAGCATTTT.